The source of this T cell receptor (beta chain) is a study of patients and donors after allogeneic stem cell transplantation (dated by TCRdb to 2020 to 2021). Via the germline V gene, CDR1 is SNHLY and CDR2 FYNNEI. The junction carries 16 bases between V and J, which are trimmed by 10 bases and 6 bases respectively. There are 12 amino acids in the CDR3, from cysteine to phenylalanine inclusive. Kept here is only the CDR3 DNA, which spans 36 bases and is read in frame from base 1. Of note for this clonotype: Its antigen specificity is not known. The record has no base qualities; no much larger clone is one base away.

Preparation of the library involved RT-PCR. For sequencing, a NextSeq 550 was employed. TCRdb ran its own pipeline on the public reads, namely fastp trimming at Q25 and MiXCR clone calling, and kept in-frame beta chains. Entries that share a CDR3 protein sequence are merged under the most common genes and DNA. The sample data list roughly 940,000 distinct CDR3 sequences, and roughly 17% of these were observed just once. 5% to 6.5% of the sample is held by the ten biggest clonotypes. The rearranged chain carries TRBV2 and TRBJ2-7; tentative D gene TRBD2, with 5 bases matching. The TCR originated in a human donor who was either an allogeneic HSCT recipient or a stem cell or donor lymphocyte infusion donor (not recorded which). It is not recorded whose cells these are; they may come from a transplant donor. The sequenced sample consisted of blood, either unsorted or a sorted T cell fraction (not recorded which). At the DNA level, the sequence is TGTGCCACCGCCCTAGGTAGCGCCGAGCAGTACTTC. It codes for CATALGSAEQYF.